This paragraph reports one T cell receptor (beta chain). It has no known antigen specificity. No base quality values were provided; no much bigger clone lies one nucleotide off. The sample belongs to a study of blood T cell repertoires in COVID-19 (dated by TCRdb to the early 2020s). Turning to the overall study: Samples covering the acute and convalescent phases of COVID-19 were provided by collaborators in the United States, Italy and Spain. Samples came from the ongoing ImmuneRACE study (first 160 participants) plus 1,254 subjects from 6 global collaborators. Deeply sampled blood TCRbeta repertoires from subjects exposed to, actively infected with, or recovered from COVID-19 were included in the dataset. Sample metadata almost always included a de-identified subject ID, COVID-19 status, age in years and sex. Where available, HLA class I and class II types were taken from metadata supplied by the sample provider and were not determined by assay-based typing. The prospective study material was composed of cDNA or gDNA derived from T cells, B-cell-depleted T cells, or PBMCs. The repertoires were made available in a free public database intended to serve as a resource for research on the immune response to SARS-CoV-2. Study-wide findings and limitations: Clinical and demographic metadata were provided uncurated, with the amount varying by source and participant.

From the germline V gene, CDR1 is MNHEY and CDR2 is SVGAGI. Trimmed from V: 5 bases; trimmed from J: 3 bases; junction bases lacking a gene match: 6. Inclusive of the bounding cysteine and phenylalanine, the CDR3 is 15 residues long. Of the read, only the CDR3 DNA is kept; its 45 bases are in frame from base 1. Participants in the prospective study were aged roughly 18 to 90 years, lived in approximately 26 United States geographic areas, and enrolled through a virtual design. Cohort assignment in the prospective study relied on participant-reported clinical history from a screening survey and a study questionnaire. ImmuneRACE Cohort 3 recovered participants were defined by two consecutive negative NP/OP PCR tests, healthcare professional clearance, or symptom resolution. In the prospective study, mobile phlebotomists collected whole blood, serum and a nasopharyngeal or oropharyngeal swab from each participant. Over a roughly 2-month period, participants in the prospective study had the option of providing additional blood draws and questionnaires. Blood samples from the prospective study were shipped frozen or at room temperature prior to DNA extraction.

The immunoSEQ Assay, a bias-controlled multiplex PCR, was used to amplify TCRbeta CDR3 regions from genomic DNA. The authors processed their data as follows. Nucleated cell counts per sample were estimated from amplification of reference gene primers within the assay. To quantify the absolute abundance of each unique TCRbeta CDR3 rearrangement, sequence reads were collapsed and filtered. For each sample, productive Simpson clonality was calculated as the square root of Simpson's diversity index across productive rearrangements. Drawn from immuneACCESS, this table holds only the in-frame rearrangements with V and J called that TCRdb kept. Clones are partly lost; checked studies trace under half to an unresolved V gene and leave the rest unexplained. The V and J calls and clone size come from that table; D and trimming were worked out from the DNA. This sample is represented by roughly 250,000 clones; over 75% of them were singletons. The top ten constitute roughly 4% of the sample.

Material for sequencing was PBMCs or T cells enriched from blood (not recorded which). The source is a woman between 25 and 40 years old who had recovered from COVID-19. The chain is assembled from TRBV6-5 and TRBJ1-5; TRBD1 matches 8 bases in the middle. The sequence in DNA is TGTGCCAGCAGTCCGGACAGGGCGATCAATCAGCCCCAGCATTTT. It translates to CASSPDRAINQPQHF.